This is a list of T cell receptor beta chains from one sample in a study of CD8+CD57+ T cells in acquired aplastic anemia. TCRdb re-analysed the reads in MiXCR, keeping a single row per CDR3 protein. The top ten hold 1% to 1.5% of the sample, which has roughly 290,000 distinct CDR3 sequences, under 65% seen once. The sample was sorted CD4+, CD8+, or CD8+CD57+ T cells (not recorded which) from PBMCs. All receptors come from a human donor with aplastic anemia. Both conserved end residues are part of each CDR3. A D gene is named only where the DNA matches it firmly. Size is omitted from some rows. Given values are once, few, many or a class for expanded clones.

V gene,CDR3 length,D gene,clone size,J gene,CDR3 protein,CDR3 DNA
TRBV10-3,15,TRBD1,.,TRBJ2-7,CAIRRTGTYSYEQYF,TGTGCCATCAGAAGGACAGGGACATACTCCTACGAGCAGTACTTC
TRBV5-4,15,.,few,TRBJ2-7,CASSAWGYRSYEQYF,TGTGCCAGCAGCGCTTGGGGGTACCGGAGCTATGAGCAGTACTTC
TRBV19,13,.,.,TRBJ1-3,CASRQGAGNTIYF,TGTGCCAGTAGGCAGGGAGCTGGAAACACCATATATTTT
TRBV2,15,TRBD1,.,TRBJ2-7,CASIRDRVGSYEQYF,TGTGCCAGCATTCGAGACAGGGTGGGCTCCTACGAGCAGTACTTC
TRBV6-4,13,.,.,TRBJ1-2,CASSDNGGYGYTF,TGTGCCAGCAGTGACAACGGGGGTTATGGCTACACCTTC
TRBV7-6,15,.,.,TRBJ1-1,CASSNTGSPDTEAFF,TGTGCCAGCAGCAATACAGGGAGTCCGGACACTGAAGCTTTCTTT
TRBV5-8,15,.,many,TRBJ1-3,CASSLTGGAGNTIYF,TGTGCCAGCAGCTTGACCGGGGGGGCTGGAAACACCATATATTTT
TRBV5-1,15,TRBD1,many,TRBJ2-7,CASSPDGTGSYEQYF,TGCGCCAGCAGCCCGGATGGGACAGGGTCATACGAGCAGTACTTC
TRBV29-1,13,.,.,TRBJ1-2,CSVRPSYDYGYTF,TGCAGCGTTCGCCCCAGTTACGACTATGGCTACACCTTC
TRBV20-1,15,.,many,TRBJ1-5,CSARDIARGGQPQHF,TGCAGTGCTAGAGATATAGCGCGTGGGGGGCAGCCCCAGCATTTT
TRBV5-6,12,.,few,TRBJ2-5,CASSGDRETQYF,TGTGCCAGCAGCGGAGATAGGGAGACCCAGTACTTC
TRBV6-5,13,.,.,TRBJ1-2,CASSYSFALGYTF,TGTGCCAGCAGTTACTCTTTCGCTCTTGGCTACACCTTC
TRBV7-9,15,.,.,TRBJ2-5,CASSLVGANQETQYF,TGTGCCAGCAGCTTAGTGGGGGCCAATCAAGAGACCCAGTACTTC
TRBV7-3,13,TRBD1,many,TRBJ1-2,CASSAGQNYGYTF,TGTGCCAGCAGCGCGGGACAGAACTATGGCTACACCTTC
TRBV20-1,15,.,few,TRBJ2-2,CSASPSAGDTGELFF,TGCAGTGCTAGCCCCTCGGCAGGGGACACCGGGGAGCTGTTTTTT
TRBV20-1,14,TRBD2,few,TRBJ2-7,CSARPGLAGSEQYF,TGCAGTGCTAGGCCGGGACTAGCGGGGAGTGAGCAGTACTTC
TRBV20-1,13,.,.,TRBJ2-7,CSASGGLSYEQCF,TGCAGTGCTAGCGGGGGCCTATCCTACGAGCAGTGCTTC
TRBV6-5,18,TRBD2,.,TRBJ2-1,CASSYQWFGTNSYNEQFF,TGTGCCAGCAGCTACCAATGGTTTGGGACTAACTCCTACAATGAGCAGTTCTTC
TRBV11-3,13,.,once,TRBJ2-7,CASSLETSSEQYF,TGTGCCAGCAGCTTAGAAACTAGCAGCGAGCAGTACTTC
TRBV4-1,18,TRBD2,few,TRBJ2-2,CASSWGLAGGPRTGELFF,TGCGCCAGCAGCTGGGGACTAGCGGGGGGGCCTCGGACCGGGGAGCTGTTTTTT
TRBV7-9,16,TRBD1,.,TRBJ1-1,CASSLTPETGGTEAFF,TGTGCCAGCAGCTTAACGCCGGAAACAGGGGGCACTGAAGCTTTCTTT
TRBV10-3,15,.,.,TRBJ2-3,CAIRGGGTSTDTQYF,TGTGCCATCAGGGGAGGGGGGACTAGCACAGATACGCAGTATTTT
TRBV7-3,13,TRBD2,many,TRBJ2-1,CASSLTIAGEQFF,TGTGCCAGCAGCTTAACAATAGCGGGAGAGCAGTTCTTC
TRBV7-3,13,.,.,TRBJ1-1,CASSLVADTEAFF,TGTGCCAGCAGCTTAGTGGCAGATACTGAAGCTTTCTTT
TRBV20-1,13,.,.,TRBJ2-7,CSARGTGPYEQYF,TGCAGTGCTAGGGGGACGGGACCCTACGAGCAGTACTTC
TRBV25-1,19,TRBD1,.,TRBJ1-3,CASSRTMTYDRGLGNTIYF,TGTGCCAGCAGCAGAACCATGACGTATGACAGGGGGCTCGGAAACACCATATATTTT
TRBV19,14,TRBD2,few,TRBJ2-3,CASISGGNTDTQYF,TGTGCCAGTATCAGCGGGGGGAACACAGATACGCAGTATTTT
TRBV9,15,TRBD2,few,TRBJ2-7,CASSVDGGGAREQYF,TGTGCCAGCAGCGTAGACGGCGGGGGGGCGAGGGAGCAGTACTTC
TRBV10-1,13,TRBD1,.,TRBJ2-7,CASRYKTGDEQYF,TGCGCCAGCAGGTATAAGACAGGGGACGAGCAGTACTTC
TRBV10-1,16,.,.,TRBJ1-4,CASSYSWGGGSEKLFF,TGTGCCAGCAGTTACTCGTGGGGGGGCGGGAGTGAAAAACTGTTTTTT
TRBV5-4,15,TRBD2,once,TRBJ2-1,CASSFQREAYNEQFF,TGTGCCAGCAGCTTCCAGCGGGAGGCCTACAATGAGCAGTTCTTC
TRBV7-8,15,.,.,TRBJ2-7,CASSLVGGPGYEQYF,TGTGCCAGCAGCTTAGTCGGGGGGCCCGGGTACGAGCAGTACTTC
TRBV6-1,10,.,few,TRBJ1-3,CASSEGTIYF,TGTGCCAGCAGTGAAGGAACCATATATTTT
TRBV25-1,11,TRBD1,few,TRBJ1-3,CAIGQGNTIYF,TGTGCCATCGGACAGGGCAACACCATATATTTT
TRBV5-5,15,TRBD1,.,TRBJ2-7,CASSEGQRISYEQYF,TGTGCCAGCAGCGAGGGACAGCGAATTTCCTACGAGCAGTACTTC
TRBV20-1,14,TRBD1,many,TRBJ1-2,CSARDTGGAWGYTF,TGCAGTGCTAGAGATACAGGGGGCGCGTGGGGCTACACCTTC
TRBV5-4,15,TRBD1,.,TRBJ1-6,CASSVRDRANSPLHF,TGTGCCAGCAGCGTCCGGGACAGAGCTAATTCACCCCTCCACTTT
TRBV19,14,.,.,TRBJ1-2,CASGAGQTNYGYTF,TGTGCCAGTGGGGCAGGACAGACTAACTATGGCTACACCTTC
TRBV10-3,16,TRBD2,.,TRBJ2-5,CAISESWGGYQETQYF,TGTGCCATCAGTGAGTCTTGGGGGGGATACCAAGAGACCCAGTACTTC
TRBV20-1,15,.,.,TRBJ2-3,CSAAGLGGYTDTQYF,TGCAGTGCTGCCGGGCTCGGAGGGTACACAGATACGCAGTATTTT
TRBV18,15,.,many,TRBJ1-5,CASSTGRRGNQPQHF,TGTGCCAGCTCAACAGGCAGGAGGGGCAATCAGCCCCAGCATTTT
TRBV5-1,16,.,.,TRBJ2-7,CASSEAGGTGSYEQYF,TGCGCCAGCAGCGAGGCCGGGGGGACAGGATCTTACGAGCAGTACTTC
TRBV6-1,13,TRBD2,many,TRBJ2-7,CATSGPATYEQYF,TGTGCCACTAGCGGGCCCGCTACCTACGAGCAGTACTTC
TRBV6-1,12,.,.,TRBJ2-7,CASSRLASEQYF,TGTGCCAGCAGTCGCCTAGCTTCCGAGCAGTACTTC
TRBV5-1,15,TRBD1,many,TRBJ2-7,CASSFTTGGRDEQYF,TGCGCCAGCAGCTTTACAACAGGGGGACGGGACGAGCAGTACTTC
TRBV14,13,.,.,TRBJ2-1,CASSQVGKDEQFF,TGTGCCAGCAGCCAAGTAGGAAAGGATGAGCAGTTCTTC
TRBV6-5,13,.,.,TRBJ1-6,CASSYSGDSPLHF,TGTGCCAGCAGTTACTCGGGGGATTCACCCCTCCACTTT
TRBV7-9,16,.,.,TRBJ1-5,CASSQTLTQTVQPQHF,TGTGCCAGCAGCCAGACATTAACCCAGACAGTCCAGCCCCAGCATTTT
TRBV15,13,.,.,TRBJ2-5,CATSRDGVETQYF,TGTGCCACCAGCAGAGATGGAGTTGAGACCCAGTACTTC
TRBV15,15,TRBD1,.,TRBJ1-6,CATSRDRQGDSPLHF,TGTGCCACCAGCAGAGATCGACAGGGTGATTCACCCCTCCACTTT
TRBV6-4,15,.,.,TRBJ2-1,CASSDGLAAMDEQFF,TGTGCCAGCAGTGACGGCCTAGCTGCAATGGATGAGCAGTTCTTC
TRBV5-1,14,TRBD1,many,TRBJ1-5,CASSEGAGNQPQHF,TGCGCCAGCAGCGAGGGGGCGGGGAATCAGCCCCAGCATTTT
TRBV7-3,13,.,.,TRBJ2-7,CASSLVVGREQYF,TGTGCCAGCAGCTTAGTCGTGGGACGCGAGCAGTACTTC
TRBV7-8,17,TRBD1,few,TRBJ1-2,CASSLGWTGALRGGYTF,TGTGCCAGCAGCTTAGGTTGGACAGGGGCGTTGCGGGGTGGCTACACCTTC